The rows below give T cell receptor beta chains drawn from one sample of a study of persistence of HIV-infected CD4 T cells. Assay used: immunoSEQ multiplex PCR; TCRdb lists only in-frame clones, some missing. Here the sample spans over 25,000 clones, roughly four fifths being singletons. These receptors' targets are unknown. Sequenced here: CD4+ T cells sorted from PBMCs after approximately 19-hour stimulation, sampled from a patient who received antiretroviral therapy. These receptors all stem from an adult man with HIV who was CMV-seropositive. Both conserved end residues are part of each CDR3. Each record gives: CDR3 protein, CDR3 DNA, V gene, D gene, clone size, J gene. D genes are given only for firm matches. Clone sizes are given selectively: once, few, many, or a class where the clone is expanded.

CDR3 protein: CASSLSVGGGTDTQYF
CDR3 DNA: TGTGCCAGCAGTTTATCGGTGGGGGGAGGCACAGATACGCAGTATTTT
V gene: TRBV27
D gene: -
clone size: -
J gene: TRBJ2-3

CDR3 protein: CASSPLETGIYGYTF
CDR3 DNA: TGTGCCAGCTCACCACTCGAGACAGGGATCTATGGCTACACCTTC
V gene: TRBV18
D gene: TRBD1
clone size: -
J gene: TRBJ1-2

CDR3 protein: CASSKGTPYSNQPQHF
CDR3 DNA: TGTGCCAGCAGCAAGGGGACACCATATAGCAATCAGCCCCAGCATTTT
V gene: TRBV9
D gene: -
clone size: -
J gene: TRBJ1-5

CDR3 protein: CASSAGVSGGSYNEQFF
CDR3 DNA: TGTGCCAGCAGCGCGGGGGTGTCGGGTGGGAGCTACAATGAGCAGTTCTTC
V gene: TRBV5-4
D gene: TRBD2
clone size: -
J gene: TRBJ2-1

CDR3 protein: CASSPEDGPYEQYF
CDR3 DNA: TGTGCCAGCTCGCCCGAGGACGGACCCTACGAGCAGTACTTC
V gene: TRBV18
D gene: -
clone size: -
J gene: TRBJ2-7

CDR3 protein: CASSGDRGPSNTGELFF
CDR3 DNA: TGCGCCAGCAGTGGGGACAGGGGGCCCTCGAACACCGGGGAGCTGTTTTTT
V gene: TRBV10-1
D gene: TRBD1
clone size: -
J gene: TRBJ2-2

CDR3 protein: CASSTEELGEQFF
CDR3 DNA: TGTGCCAGCAGCACCGAAGAATTAGGAGAGCAGTTCTTC
V gene: TRBV28
D gene: -
clone size: -
J gene: TRBJ2-1

CDR3 protein: CASSGRGNTEAFF
CDR3 DNA: TGTGCCAGCAGTGGCAGGGGAAACACTGAAGCTTTCTTT
V gene: TRBV2
D gene: -
clone size: -
J gene: TRBJ1-1

CDR3 protein: CASSPRTDLNIQYF
CDR3 DNA: TGTGCCAGCTCACCACGGACAGATTTAAACATTCAGTACTTC
V gene: TRBV18
D gene: -
clone size: -
J gene: TRBJ2-4

CDR3 protein: CASSLGPTTGELFF
CDR3 DNA: TGTGCCAGCAGCTTGGGACCGACTACCGGGGAGCTGTTTTTT
V gene: TRBV7-3
D gene: -
clone size: -
J gene: TRBJ2-2

CDR3 protein: CASSRGVDSGNTIYF
CDR3 DNA: TGTGCCAGCAGTCGAGGGGTAGACTCTGGAAACACCATATATTTT
V gene: TRBV6-5
D gene: -
clone size: once
J gene: TRBJ1-3

CDR3 protein: CAIRDKDSSTDTQYF
CDR3 DNA: TGTGCCATCAGGGATAAAGACTCTAGCACAGATACGCAGTATTTT
V gene: TRBV10-3
D gene: -
clone size: -
J gene: TRBJ2-3

CDR3 protein: CASSESGTSYYNEQFF
CDR3 DNA: TGTGCCAGCAGTGAATCCGGGACTAGCTACTACAATGAGCAGTTCTTC
V gene: TRBV6-1
D gene: TRBD2
clone size: -
J gene: TRBJ2-1

CDR3 protein: CASPRDRGRPGELFF
CDR3 DNA: TGTGCCAGCCCCCGGGACAGGGGGCGCCCCGGGGAGCTGTTTTTT
V gene: TRBV2
D gene: TRBD1
clone size: -
J gene: TRBJ2-2

CDR3 protein: CASNTRGGFYEQYF
CDR3 DNA: TGTGCCAGCAATACACGAGGGGGGTTCTACGAGCAGTACTTC
V gene: TRBV6-5
D gene: -
clone size: once
J gene: TRBJ2-7

CDR3 protein: CSVAPQASSYEQYF
CDR3 DNA: TGCAGCGTTGCCCCCCAGGCGAGCTCCTACGAGCAGTACTTC
V gene: TRBV29-1
D gene: -
clone size: -
J gene: TRBJ2-7

CDR3 protein: CASSPGSSFNEQFF
CDR3 DNA: TGTGCCAGTAGCCCTGGTAGCTCCTTCAATGAGCAGTTCTTC
V gene: TRBV19
D gene: -
clone size: -
J gene: TRBJ2-1

CDR3 protein: CASSLGVGVKREF
CDR3 DNA: TGTGCCAGCAGTTTAGGGGTCGGCGTGAAACGCGAGTTT
V gene: TRBV28
D gene: -
clone size: -
J gene: TRBJ1-4

CDR3 protein: CASRTGDSYNEQFF
CDR3 DNA: TGTGCCAGCAGGACAGGGGACTCCTACAATGAGCAGTTCTTC
V gene: TRBV2
D gene: TRBD1
clone size: -
J gene: TRBJ2-1

CDR3 protein: CASKPGPSFSTDTQYF
CDR3 DNA: TGTGCCAGTAAACCTGGGCCGTCGTTTAGCACAGATACGCAGTATTTT
V gene: TRBV19
D gene: -
clone size: few
J gene: TRBJ2-3

CDR3 protein: CASTPGDRAGNEQFF
CDR3 DNA: TGTGCCAGCACCCCGGGGGACAGGGCTGGGAATGAGCAGTTCTTC
V gene: TRBV6-6
D gene: TRBD1
clone size: -
J gene: TRBJ2-1

CDR3 protein: CASSLVIGYDGYTF
CDR3 DNA: TGCGCCAGCAGCTTGGTCATCGGGTATGACGGCTACACCTTC
V gene: TRBV5-1
D gene: -
clone size: -
J gene: TRBJ1-2

CDR3 protein: CASSSRSGQPDSPLHF
CDR3 DNA: TGCGCCAGCAGCTCTAGATCGGGACAGCCTGATTCACCCCTCCACTTT
V gene: TRBV5-1
D gene: TRBD1
clone size: few
J gene: TRBJ1-6

CDR3 protein: CASSVQGTYGYTF
CDR3 DNA: TGTGCCAGCAGCGTACAGGGAACCTACGGCTACACCTTC
V gene: TRBV6-5
D gene: -
clone size: few
J gene: TRBJ1-2

CDR3 protein: CASSSPRPGVYEQYF
CDR3 DNA: TGTGCCAGCAGTTCCCCCAGACCAGGGGTATACGAGCAGTACTTC
V gene: TRBV28
D gene: -
clone size: -
J gene: TRBJ2-7

CDR3 protein: CASSGTANEKLFF
CDR3 DNA: TGTGCCAGTTCCGGGACGGCTAATGAAAAACTGTTTTTT
V gene: TRBV19
D gene: -
clone size: -
J gene: TRBJ1-4

CDR3 protein: CASSLDEVSTDTQYF
CDR3 DNA: TGTGCCAGCAGCTTGGATGAGGTTTCCACAGATACGCAGTATTTT
V gene: TRBV5-5
D gene: -
clone size: -
J gene: TRBJ2-3

CDR3 protein: CASSFGTGGYNSPLHF
CDR3 DNA: TGTGCCAGCAGTTTCGGGACAGGGGGCTATAATTCACCCCTCCACTTT
V gene: TRBV27
D gene: TRBD1
clone size: -
J gene: TRBJ1-6

CDR3 protein: CASSLGDRGHEQFF
CDR3 DNA: TGCGCCAGCAGCTTGGGGGACAGGGGACATGAGCAGTTCTTC
V gene: TRBV5-1
D gene: TRBD1
clone size: -
J gene: TRBJ2-1

CDR3 protein: CASSFSPTNEKLFF
CDR3 DNA: TGCGCCAGCAGCTTTTCCCCAACTAATGAAAAACTGTTTTTT
V gene: TRBV5-1
D gene: -
clone size: -
J gene: TRBJ1-4

CDR3 protein: CSAWTDTQYF
CDR3 DNA: TGCAGTGCCTGGACAGATACGCAGTATTTT
V gene: TRBV20-1
D gene: -
clone size: -
J gene: TRBJ2-3

CDR3 protein: CASSLAGGHYGYTF
CDR3 DNA: TGTGCCAGCAGCTTGGCCGGGGGACACTATGGCTACACCTTC
V gene: TRBV5-4
D gene: -
clone size: -
J gene: TRBJ1-2

CDR3 protein: CASSPGTAHTDTQYF
CDR3 DNA: TGTGCCAGCAGCCCCGGGACAGCACACACAGATACGCAGTATTTT
V gene: TRBV28
D gene: TRBD1
clone size: -
J gene: TRBJ2-3

CDR3 protein: CASRPLQGAGNTIYF
CDR3 DNA: TGTGCCAGCCGTCCCCTACAGGGGGCTGGAAACACCATATATTTT
V gene: TRBV6-5
D gene: TRBD1
clone size: -
J gene: TRBJ1-3

CDR3 protein: CASSRGSGGIIGELFF
CDR3 DNA: TGTGCCAGCAGCCGCGGGAGCGGGGGGATAATCGGGGAGCTGTTTTTT
V gene: TRBV3-1/TRBV3-2
D gene: TRBD2
clone size: -
J gene: TRBJ2-2

CDR3 protein: CASSRGGQGASNYGYTF
CDR3 DNA: TGCGCCAGCAGCCGTGGGGGCCAGGGGGCCTCTAACTATGGCTACACCTTC
V gene: TRBV5-1
D gene: TRBD1
clone size: -
J gene: TRBJ1-2

CDR3 protein: CASSRTGENNQPQHF
CDR3 DNA: TGTGCCAGCAGTCGAACAGGGGAAAACAATCAGCCCCAGCATTTT
V gene: TRBV6-5
D gene: TRBD1
clone size: few
J gene: TRBJ1-5

CDR3 protein: CASSQDSYGNTIYF
CDR3 DNA: TGTGCCAGCAGCCAGGACAGCTATGGAAACACCATATATTTT
V gene: TRBV11-3
D gene: -
clone size: -
J gene: TRBJ1-3

CDR3 protein: CASSIPGGSSNQPQHF
CDR3 DNA: TGTGCCAGTAGTATACCTGGGGGATCCAGCAATCAGCCCCAGCATTTT
V gene: TRBV19
D gene: -
clone size: -
J gene: TRBJ1-5

CDR3 protein: CASSPPTGTGYDGYTF
CDR3 DNA: TGTGCCAGCTCACCACCGACCGGGACAGGGTACGATGGCTACACCTTC
V gene: TRBV18
D gene: TRBD1
clone size: -
J gene: TRBJ1-2

CDR3 protein: CASSLEAGIGTDTQYF
CDR3 DNA: TGCGCCAGCAGCTTGGAAGCGGGGATTGGGACAGATACGCAGTATTTT
V gene: TRBV5-1
D gene: TRBD2
clone size: -
J gene: TRBJ2-3

CDR3 protein: CASSYSDRKDTQYF
CDR3 DNA: TGTGCCAGCAGTTACTCGGACAGGAAAGATACGCAGTATTTT
V gene: TRBV6-6
D gene: TRBD1
clone size: -
J gene: TRBJ2-3

CDR3 protein: CASSPSVQGAREQYF
CDR3 DNA: TGTGCCAGCTCACCTTCCGTGCAGGGGGCTCGCGAGCAGTACTTC
V gene: TRBV18
D gene: TRBD1
clone size: -
J gene: TRBJ2-7

CDR3 protein: CATSDGGELQETQYF
CDR3 DNA: TGTGCCACCAGTGATGGGGGTGAGCTCCAAGAGACCCAGTACTTC
V gene: TRBV24-1
D gene: -
clone size: once
J gene: TRBJ2-5

CDR3 protein: CASSAVSPYEQYF
CDR3 DNA: TGTGCCAGCAGCGCCGTCTCGCCCTACGAGCAGTACTTC
V gene: TRBV7-8
D gene: -
clone size: -
J gene: TRBJ2-7

CDR3 protein: CATSDLGGFGYTF
CDR3 DNA: TGTGCCACCAGTGATTTAGGGGGCTTTGGCTACACCTTC
V gene: TRBV24-1
D gene: TRBD1
clone size: -
J gene: TRBJ1-2

CDR3 protein: CASSLDRDVAEAFF
CDR3 DNA: TGCGCCAGCAGCCTAGACAGGGATGTCGCTGAAGCTTTCTTT
V gene: TRBV4-1
D gene: TRBD1
clone size: -
J gene: TRBJ1-1

CDR3 protein: CASSQPTPTGELFF
CDR3 DNA: TGCGCCAGCAGCCAACCTACACCTACCGGGGAGCTGTTTTTT
V gene: TRBV4-1
D gene: -
clone size: once
J gene: TRBJ2-2

CDR3 protein: CAIRQGGGTDTQYF
CDR3 DNA: TGTGCCATCAGACAAGGGGGGGGGACAGATACGCAGTATTTT
V gene: TRBV10-3
D gene: -
clone size: few
J gene: TRBJ2-3

CDR3 protein: CASSSTYGYTF
CDR3 DNA: TGTGCCAGCAGTTCAACGTATGGCTACACCTTC
V gene: TRBV28
D gene: -
clone size: -
J gene: TRBJ1-2

CDR3 protein: CASSQDYGSSTDTQYF
CDR3 DNA: TGCGCCAGCAGCCAAGATTACGGTTCTAGCACAGATACGCAGTATTTT
V gene: TRBV4-1
D gene: -
clone size: -
J gene: TRBJ2-3

CDR3 protein: CASREYNEQFF
CDR3 DNA: TGTGCCAGCAGGGAGTACAATGAGCAGTTCTTC
V gene: TRBV28
D gene: -
clone size: -
J gene: TRBJ2-1

CDR3 protein: CASSWTPGAVYEQYF
CDR3 DNA: TGCGCCAGCAGCTGGACCCCCGGGGCCGTTTACGAGCAGTACTTC
V gene: TRBV5-1
D gene: -
clone size: -
J gene: TRBJ2-7

CDR3 protein: CASSLGGNYGYTF
CDR3 DNA: TGTGCCAGCAGTTTAGGGGGGAACTATGGCTACACCTTC
V gene: TRBV12-3/TRBV12-4
D gene: -
clone size: once
J gene: TRBJ1-2

CDR3 protein: CASSLRYRAGGITDTQYF
CDR3 DNA: TGTGCCAGCAGTTTAAGGTATAGAGCGGGGGGTATCACAGATACGCAGTATTTT
V gene: TRBV27
D gene: TRBD2
clone size: -
J gene: TRBJ2-3

CDR3 protein: CADGQKNYGYTF
CDR3 DNA: TGCGCCGACGGACAGAAAAACTATGGCTACACCTTC
V gene: TRBV6-5
D gene: -
clone size: -
J gene: TRBJ1-2

CDR3 protein: CASSSIIADRRLWGAFF
CDR3 DNA: TGTGCCAGCAGTTCCATTATAGCCGACAGGAGGCTGTGGGGAGCTTTCTTT
V gene: TRBV28
D gene: -
clone size: -
J gene: TRBJ1-1